This T cell receptor beta chain was recorded in a study of radiotherapy plus CTLA-4 blockade in lung cancer. In the study overall: Patients showed objective responses in under 20% of cases, and disease control was achieved by about 30%. General observations from the study: There was expansion of tumor-derived TCR clones in blood after radiotherapy plus ipilimumab.

Clones were read by immunoSEQ multiplex PCR, and TCRdb kept only the in-frame ones, dropping some. The sample has about 14,000 clones, around 87% seen once. Focal radiation and CTLA-4 blockade (ipilimumab) were tested in chemo-refractory metastatic non-small-cell lung cancer patients. Remarks on this clone: Antigen unknown.

The source is a human donor with non-small cell lung cancer that progressed on radiotherapy plus ipilimumab. Some clones in this sample may be carry-over from other donors' samples. This material consisted of peripheral blood, taken from a patient treated with radiotherapy plus ipilimumab.

CDR3 amino acids: CASSSRGRSSYEQYF. As DNA, the CDR3 is TGTGCCAGCAGCTCCAGGGGGAGGTCGTCCTACGAGCAGTACTTC. J is TRBJ2-7 and V is TRBV13; D perhaps matches TRBD1 (7 bases). V gave up 4 bases and J gave up 1 base, with 14 bases separating them. Germline CDR1 reads PRHDT; CDR2 reads FYEKMQ (reference sequence). This CDR3 spans 15 amino acids.